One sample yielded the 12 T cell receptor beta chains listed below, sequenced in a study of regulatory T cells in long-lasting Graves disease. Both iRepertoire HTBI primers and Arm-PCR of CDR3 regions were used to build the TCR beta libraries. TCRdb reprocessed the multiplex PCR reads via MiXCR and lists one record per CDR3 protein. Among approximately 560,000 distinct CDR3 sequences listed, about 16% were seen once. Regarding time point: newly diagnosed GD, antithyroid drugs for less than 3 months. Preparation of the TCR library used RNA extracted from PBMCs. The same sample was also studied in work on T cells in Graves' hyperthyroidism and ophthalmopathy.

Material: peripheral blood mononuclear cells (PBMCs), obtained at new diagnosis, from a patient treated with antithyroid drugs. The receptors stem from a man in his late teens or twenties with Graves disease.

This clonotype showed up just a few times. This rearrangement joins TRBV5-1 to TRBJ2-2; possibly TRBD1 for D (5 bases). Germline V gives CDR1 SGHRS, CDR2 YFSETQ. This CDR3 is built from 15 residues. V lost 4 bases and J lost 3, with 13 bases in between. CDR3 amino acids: CASSVKGQDTGELFF. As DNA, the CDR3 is TGCGCCAGCAGCGTAAAAGGACAAGACACCGGGGAGCTGTTTTTT.

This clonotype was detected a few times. CDR3 loop: CASRAGDSRQETQYF. The CDR3 region has the DNA TGTGCCAGCAGGGCCGGAGACAGTAGGCAAGAGACCCAGTACTTC. V and J are TRBV6-2 or TRBV6-3 and TRBJ2-5, with TRBD1 as a possible D gene (5 bases). Germline values: CDR1 MNHEY, CDR2 SVGEGT. CDR3 size: 15 residues. The ends were cut back, 6 bases at V and 2 bases at J, with 16 bases in the middle.

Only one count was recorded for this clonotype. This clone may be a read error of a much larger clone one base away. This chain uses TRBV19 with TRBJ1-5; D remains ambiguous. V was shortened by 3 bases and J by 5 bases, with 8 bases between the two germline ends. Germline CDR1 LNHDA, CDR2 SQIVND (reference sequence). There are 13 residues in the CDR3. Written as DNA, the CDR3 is TGTGCCAGTAGTATGGGGTGGGATCAGCCCCAGCATTTT. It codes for CASSMGWDQPQHF.

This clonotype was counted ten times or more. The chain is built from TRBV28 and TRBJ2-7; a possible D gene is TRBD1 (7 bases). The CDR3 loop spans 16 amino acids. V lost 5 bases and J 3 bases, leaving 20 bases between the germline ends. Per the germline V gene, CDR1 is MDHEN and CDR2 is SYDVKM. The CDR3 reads CASSPPGGGSLYEQYF. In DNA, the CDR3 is TGTGCCAGCAGTCCCCCCGGAGGGGGCAGTCTCTACGAGCAGTACTTC.

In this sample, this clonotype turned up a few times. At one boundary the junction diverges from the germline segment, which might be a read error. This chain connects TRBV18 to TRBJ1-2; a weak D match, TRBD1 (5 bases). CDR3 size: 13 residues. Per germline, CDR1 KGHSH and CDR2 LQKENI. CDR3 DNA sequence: TGTGCCGGCTCACCACAGGAATCCTATGGCTACACCTTC. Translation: CAGSPQESYGYTF.

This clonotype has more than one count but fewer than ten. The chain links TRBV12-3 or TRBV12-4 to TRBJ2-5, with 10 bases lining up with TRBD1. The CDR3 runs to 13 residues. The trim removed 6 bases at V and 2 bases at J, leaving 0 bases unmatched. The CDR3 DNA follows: TGTGCCAGCAGGGACAGGGGGCAAGAGACCCAGTACTTC. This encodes CASRDRGQETQYF.

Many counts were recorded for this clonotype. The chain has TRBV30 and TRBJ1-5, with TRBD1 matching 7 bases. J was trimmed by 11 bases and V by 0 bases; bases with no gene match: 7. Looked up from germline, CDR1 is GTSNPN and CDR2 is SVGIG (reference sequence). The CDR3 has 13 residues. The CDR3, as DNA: TGTGCCTGGAGTGTAGCAGGGGGAGTGACCCAGCATTTT. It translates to CAWSVAGGVTQHF.

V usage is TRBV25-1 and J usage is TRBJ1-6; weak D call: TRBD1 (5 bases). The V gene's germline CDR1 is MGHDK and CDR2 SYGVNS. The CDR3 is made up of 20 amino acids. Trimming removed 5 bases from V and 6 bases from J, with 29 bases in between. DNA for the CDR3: TGTGCCAGCAGTCCCCATAGGGGAGGGCCGCGTGCGGTTTTTAATTCACCCCTCCACTTT. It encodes CASSPHRGGPRAVFNSPLHF.

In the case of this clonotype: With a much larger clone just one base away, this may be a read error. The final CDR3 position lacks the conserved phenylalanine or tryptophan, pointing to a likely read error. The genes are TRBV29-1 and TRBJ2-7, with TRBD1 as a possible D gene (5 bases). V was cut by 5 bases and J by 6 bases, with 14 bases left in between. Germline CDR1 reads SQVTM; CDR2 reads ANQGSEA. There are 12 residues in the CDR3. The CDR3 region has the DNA TGCAGCGTTCTATGGCGTAGGGGCGAGCAGTACTCC. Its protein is CSVLWRRGEQYS.

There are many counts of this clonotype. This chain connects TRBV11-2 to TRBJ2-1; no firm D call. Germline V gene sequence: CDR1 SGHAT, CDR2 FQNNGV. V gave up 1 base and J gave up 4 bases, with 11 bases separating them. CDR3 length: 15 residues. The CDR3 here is CASSLVGAAYNEQFF. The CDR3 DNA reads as TGTGCCAGCAGCTTAGTTGGCGCAGCATACAATGAGCAGTTCTTC.

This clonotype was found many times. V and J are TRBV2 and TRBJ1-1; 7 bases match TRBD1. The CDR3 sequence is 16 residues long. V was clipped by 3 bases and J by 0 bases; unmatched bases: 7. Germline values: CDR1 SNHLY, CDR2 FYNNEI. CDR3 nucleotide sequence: TGTGCCAGCAGTGATGTCGGGACAGATATGAACACTGAAGCTTTCTTT. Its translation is CASSDVGTDMNTEAFF.

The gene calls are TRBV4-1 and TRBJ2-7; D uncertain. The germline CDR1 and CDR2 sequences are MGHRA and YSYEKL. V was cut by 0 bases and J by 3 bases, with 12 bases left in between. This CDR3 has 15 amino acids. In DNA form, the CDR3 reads TGCGCCAGCAGCCAAGATCCTCGACTGAACTACGAGCAGTACTTC. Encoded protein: CASSQDPRLNYEQYF.